Sequencing of this TCR beta chain was carried out in a study of blood T cell repertoires in COVID-19. Study at large: PBMCs, B-cell-depleted T cells, or T cells provided the cDNA or gDNA that made up the material.

Profiled with immunoSEQ multiplex PCR; TCRdb holds only in-frame clones, not every one. The sample comprises 160,000 or so clones, 82% of which are singletons, and about a sixth rests with the top ten. The CDR3 runs to 13 residues. The ends were cut back, 2 bases at V and 8 bases at J, with 12 bases in the middle. The chain joins TRBV12-3 or TRBV12-4 to TRBJ1-2, with D maybe TRBD1 (5 bases). The sample consisted of PBMCs or T cells enriched from blood (not recorded which). The sequence was collected from a man between 60 and 75 years old who had recovered from COVID-19. DNA of the CDR3: TGTGCCAGCAGTTTACGCAGGGCCGAAGGCTACACCTTC. Amino acids: CASSLRRAEGYTF.